This TCR beta chain was identified during a study of shared clonotypes between healthy human individuals. The wider study: Ranging from 18 to 49 in age, donors were a couple of women and a few men.

Naive CD8 cells lacked CD45RO, underwent positive selection for CCR7 and left out terminally differentiated effector memory CD45RA+ cells. For this clone: Antigen unknown.

Germline lookup yields CDR1 LGHNA and CDR2 YSLEER. CDR3 length: 15 residues. Germline trimming cut 1 base from V and 7 bases from J; bases unmatched to any gene: 6. Methods used by the authors: Filtering differed because ImmunoSEQ produced junction-only sequences that carried no quality scores. Clones were sequenced by immunoSEQ multiplex PCR, and TCRdb holds only the in-frame ones, with some missing. That table is the source of V, J and clone size, and D and trimming were worked out from the DNA. The profile shows millions of clones, around 93% of them singletons. Broader study findings: Roughly 5% of naive CD4 clonotypes were shared across a few donors.

This rearrangement joins TRBV4-3 to TRBJ1-2, with 10 bases that match TRBD1. The sequence was obtained from a man between 18 and 29 years old in good health. Some clones in this sample may be carry-over from other donors' samples. The sample taken for sequencing was naive CD8+ T cells from PBMCs. CDR3 loop: CASSQATGGASGYTF. CDR3 nucleotide sequence: TGCGCCAGCAGCCAAGCGACAGGGGGCGCCTCTGGCTACACCTTC.